This T cell receptor (beta chain) was retrieved from a study of blood T cell repertoires in COVID-19. Study-level background: COVID-19 samples, acute and convalescent, were from the United States, Italy and Spain.

This table comes from immunoSEQ multiplex PCR, and its TCRdb copy is limited to in-frame clones, with some not included. The sample gives approximately 100,000 clones, 75% to 85% of which show up once; around 9.3% is in the top ten. The germline V gene encodes CDR1 SGDLS and CDR2 YYNGEE. Trimming removed 4 bases from V and 0 bases from J, with 11 bases in between. The CDR3 covers 14 residues. This clone was found once. V usage is TRBV9 and J usage is TRBJ2-7; D unclear. This TCR was recovered from a human donor in a cohort sampled during active COVID-19. Sequencing was carried out using peripheral blood. The CDR3 coding sequence is TGTGCCAGCAGCCCAGAACCATACTCCTACGAGCAGTACTTC. As protein: CASSPEPYSYEQYF.